The entry below gives a single T cell receptor beta chain sequence along with its context. The target antigen is unknown. This sample is drawn from a study of OX40 agonist ivuxolimab in advanced cancers. Study results and caveats: CD4+ T cells averaged fewer expanded clones than CD8+ T cells. No antigen was identified for the clonally expanded peripheral T cells. At 0.1 to 3.0 mg/kg and by week 6, CD4+ and CD8+ T cells in the blood had expanded clonally.

The CDR3 runs to 14 residues. Data came from immunoSEQ multiplex PCR; TCRdb stores just in-frame clones and leaves some out. The sample includes about 20,000 clones, 80% to 90% seen only once; the top ten take about 17%. This chain links TRBV21-1 with TRBJ1-5; TRBD1, the table's D call, lacks a check against the DNA. TRBV21-1 is shown as a pseudogene. This material consisted of CD4+ or CD8+ T cells sorted from blood, taken in a trial of the OX40 agonist ivuxolimab. This TCR came from an adult with an advanced solid tumor such as melanoma, head and neck, liver or kidney cancer. This CDR3 is CASSKGAPRQPQHF. As DNA, the CDR3 is TGTGCCAGCAGCAAAGGGGCGCCCAGACAGCCCCAGCATTTT.